These T cell receptor beta chains were read from a single sample in a study of blood T cell repertoires in COVID-19. Assay used: immunoSEQ multiplex PCR; TCRdb lists only in-frame clones, some missing. The sample yields roughly 250,000 clones, 65% to 90% seen once. The specimen sequenced was peripheral blood. These receptors all come from a woman of 80 years or more with active or convalescent COVID-19. The conserved cysteine and the conserved F or W are not part of the CDR3 here.

V gene: TRBV5-1; J gene: TRBJ1-2; CDR3 protein: ASKTGSGDYGYT
V gene: TRBV6-4; J gene: TRBJ1-2; CDR3 protein: ASSSGVNYGYT
V gene: TRBV7-9; J gene: TRBJ1-6; CDR3 protein: ASSFRDRYSPLH
V gene: TRBV5-1; J gene: TRBJ1-1; CDR3 protein: ASSLGQGAGEAF
V gene: TRBV10-3; J gene: TRBJ1-2; CDR3 protein: ATNKLGIYGYT
V gene: TRBV5-1; J gene: TRBJ2-2; CDR3 protein: ASSLGSGTNTGELF
V gene: TRBV2; J gene: TRBJ1-4; CDR3 protein: ASSVVEEKLF
V gene: TRBV19; J gene: TRBJ1-2; CDR3 protein: ASSGQVRGYT
V gene: TRBV28; J gene: TRBJ2-1; CDR3 protein: ASSWVQGAYNEQF
V gene: TRBV10-3; J gene: TRBJ1-3; CDR3 protein: AISEGLSGNTIY
V gene: TRBV7-9; J gene: TRBJ2-2; CDR3 protein: ASSLRSTSGNTGELF
V gene: TRBV2; J gene: TRBJ1-2; CDR3 protein: ASSLQGDYGYT
V gene: TRBV10-3; J gene: TRBJ2-5; CDR3 protein: AIRAGTAQETQY
V gene: TRBV30; J gene: TRBJ1-2; CDR3 protein: AWSDRGNGYT
V gene: TRBV19; J gene: TRBJ1-2; CDR3 protein: ASSRGPNYGYT
V gene: TRBV28; J gene: TRBJ2-7; CDR3 protein: ASSFPQAGSYEQY
V gene: TRBV7-2; J gene: TRBJ1-4; CDR3 protein: ASSLSSSLNEKLF
V gene: TRBV10-2; J gene: TRBJ1-5; CDR3 protein: ASSGQGRQPQH
V gene: TRBV5-1; J gene: TRBJ1-2; CDR3 protein: ASSLAGDFPRTYGYT
V gene: TRBV19; J gene: TRBJ2-1; CDR3 protein: ASIPRTSNEQF
V gene: TRBV30; J gene: TRBJ1-1; CDR3 protein: AGGGATARDEAF
V gene: TRBV6-5; J gene: TRBJ1-6; CDR3 protein: ASGQGQFNSPLH
V gene: TRBV4-2; J gene: TRBJ2-1; CDR3 protein: ASSQDSLAGGNHNEQF
V gene: TRBV2; J gene: TRBJ2-5; CDR3 protein: ASSTQGPETQY
V gene: TRBV7-9; J gene: TRBJ2-3; CDR3 protein: ASSHRDRATDTQY
V gene: TRBV28; J gene: TRBJ1-2; CDR3 protein: ASSFLQPGQGYGYT
V gene: TRBV6-6; J gene: TRBJ1-5; CDR3 protein: ASSYSKRGANQPQH
V gene: TRBV5-1; J gene: TRBJ1-1; CDR3 protein: ASSLGRENTEAF
V gene: TRBV5-1; J gene: TRBJ2-3; CDR3 protein: ASRERRSTDTQY
V gene: TRBV5-8; J gene: TRBJ1-2; CDR3 protein: ASSRDRNWGYT
V gene: TRBV3-1/TRBV3-2; J gene: TRBJ1-3; CDR3 protein: ASSPGQVRNTIY
V gene: TRBV27; J gene: TRBJ1-2; CDR3 protein: ASSQTGTYGYT
V gene: TRBV5-1; J gene: TRBJ2-7; CDR3 protein: ASSLTWYETGTYEQY
V gene: TRBV19; J gene: TRBJ1-2; CDR3 protein: ASSRGRRGYT
V gene: TRBV4-2; J gene: TRBJ1-6; CDR3 protein: ASSQDRNSPLH
V gene: TRBV18; J gene: TRBJ1-4; CDR3 protein: ASSPPTGVGEKLF
V gene: TRBV30; J gene: TRBJ2-1; CDR3 protein: AWTGTSSFDEQF
V gene: TRBV28; J gene: TRBJ2-2; CDR3 protein: ASSFRLAGIGELF
V gene: TRBV10-3; J gene: TRBJ2-2; CDR3 protein: AIRPGSRNTGELF
V gene: TRBV6-1; J gene: TRBJ1-2; CDR3 protein: ASSPGGGTIGGYT